The 2 T cell receptor beta chains below all came from one sample that was sequenced in a study of control samples from healthy donors and cancer patients. Sequenced by immunoSEQ multiplex PCR; TCRdb stores in-frame clones only, minus some. Of about 180,000 clones listed, more than 80% were seen once; the top ten hold about 1.4%. Material: blood. These receptor sequences come from a man in his thirties or forties in good health.

The chain joins TRBV6-5 to TRBJ2-1, with D perhaps TRBD1 (7 bases). Germline CDR1 is MNHEY and CDR2 is SVGAGI. The V and J ends lost 8 bases and 9 bases respectively, with 11 bases between them. The CDR3 covers 11 residues. The CDR3: CASGQGGEQFF. The CDR3 DNA sequence: TGTGCCAGCGGGCAGGGGGGTGAGCAGTTCTTC.

The chain is built from TRBV6-6 and TRBJ1-6; D gene unclear. The CDR3 contains 16 residues. Germline loops: CDR1 MNHNY, CDR2 SVGAGI (reference sequence). Trimming removed 0 bases at V and 0 bases at J, with 6 bases between. Written as DNA, the CDR3 is TGTGCCAGCAGTTACTCGAACCGCTCCTATAATTCACCCCTCCACTTT. It specifies CASSYSNRSYNSPLHF.